This T cell receptor beta chain was recovered during a study of CD4 and CD8 cells across lung adenocarcinoma regions (dated by TCRdb to between 2018 and 2020). General notes on the study: The study examined intratumor heterogeneity of the T cell receptor repertoire by comparing tumor centers with tumor margins.

Library preparation was by PCR. Sequencing was performed on a HiSeq X Ten. TCRdb passed the public sequencing reads through fastp at Q25 and MiXCR, retaining productive beta sequences. A single entry per CDR3 protein holds the most common genes and DNA from its merged rows. Here the sample has around 25,000 distinct CDR3 sequences; 40% to 60% occur a single time. Roughly 50% of the sample belongs to the ten largest clones. As concerns this clonotype: Its target antigen remains unknown. The sample holds no much larger clone one base away, and base qualities are not on file.

Donors were patients with localized lung adenocarcinoma, a subtype of non-small cell lung cancer. The samples were taken from the centers of localized lung adenocarcinomas. CD8+ T cells from tumor tissue were profiled separately from CD4+ T cells for TCR repertoire analysis. CDR1 GTSNPN and CDR2 SVGIG were looked up in the germline V gene (reference sequence). The CDR3 spans 14 residues, from the cysteine through the phenylalanine. Solely the CDR3 DNA is kept, with 42 bases framed from the first base. The sample taken for sequencing was CD8+ T cells from the center of a lung tumor. The sample's cell subset or site label, decoded: tumor center region. The chain is encoded by TRBV30 joined to TRBJ2-1; perhaps TRBD1 is the D gene, with 5 bases matching. The J call could be wrong; TRBJ2-5 is a better fit for the DNA end. The TCR was taken from a male donor with lung adenocarcinoma. The CD4 and CD8 labels of this study may be unreliable. The CDR3 protein sequence reads: CAWSVQVTPETQYF. The DNA reads TGTGCCTGGAGTGTACAGGTTACTCCAGAGACCCAGTACTTC.